This TCR beta chain was documented in a study of blood T cell repertoires in COVID-19. Germline V CDR1 and CDR2: KGHSH, LQKENI. The CDR3 spans 17 residues. Trimming removed 6 bases from V and 2 bases from J; junction bases left unmatched: 15. Produced via immunoSEQ multiplex PCR; TCRdb's table is partial and in-frame only. This table holds about 370,000 clones, more than 80% found once. The rearrangement joins TRBV18 to TRBJ2-5; 7 bases map to TRBD1. The sequence was collected from a man in his late teens or twenties who had recovered from COVID-19. Sequenced input: PBMCs or T cells enriched from blood (not recorded which). The CDR3 loop reads CASSPTFALQGQETQYF. The CDR3 DNA reads TGTGCCAGCTCCCCCACTTTCGCTTTACAGGGGCAAGAGACCCAGTACTTC.